Included here is one T cell receptor beta chain sequence, with context. Antigen unknown. The data derive from a study of shared clonotypes between healthy human individuals. Study as a whole: The plates for each donor numbered three CD4 naive, three CD4 memory, two CD8 naive and one CD8 memory. Findings of the study overall: Rarefaction demonstrated incomplete sorted-subset sequencing despite large depth. Read depth was anticipated to influence clonotype sharing among donors.

Investigators divided CD4+ cells into CD45RA+ naive and CD45RA-negative memory subsets. The method was immunoSEQ multiplex PCR; TCRdb's version includes in-frame clones alone and lacks a portion of them. Of about 1.5 million clones in the sample, 95% to 99% were seen once. Germline CDR1 and CDR2: LNHNV and YYDKDF (reference sequence). The V end lost 1 base, the J end lost 1 base, and 7 bases lay between the germline ends. This CDR3 is 14 amino acids long. The TCR sequence derives from a man aged 25 to 40 in good health. Sequenced sample: naive CD4+ T cells sorted from blood. Subset of the sample: CD45RA+ positively selected. J is TRBJ1-1 and V is TRBV15; the D is unclear. DNA for the CDR3: TGTGCCACCAGCAGAGGTGAAGCGAACACTGAAGCTTTCTTT. Translating it yields CATSRGEANTEAFF.